The 18 T cell receptor beta chains below were found in one sample sequenced in a study of radiation and T cells in renal cell carcinoma. Time point noted: blood 2 weeks post-SBRT. Treatment denoted: 15 Gy SBRT to primary tumor, nephrectomy 4 weeks later. The assay was immunoSEQ multiplex PCR, and TCRdb's table has in-frame clones only and misses some. The data show some 72,000 clones, more than 75% seen once. This material consisted of blood, taken from a patient whose treatment included radiotherapy and nephrectomy. These TCRs come from a man between 60 and 75 years old with renal cell carcinoma.

The chain is built from TRBV6-5 and TRBJ2-7; 7 nucleotides line up with TRBD2. Germline-derived CDR1 and CDR2 are MNHEY and SVGAGI. The CDR3 sequence is 15 residues long. V was pared by 6 bases and J by 4 bases, with 12 bases of the junction left unmatched. CDR3: CASRIHPGLHYEQYF. CDR3 coding DNA: TGTGCCAGCAGGATCCATCCGGGACTACATTACGAGCAGTACTTC.

This clone appeared a single time. The chain combines TRBV27 with TRBJ1-1, with 10 bases lining up with TRBD1. Germline trimming cut 4 bases from V and 4 bases from J; bases unmatched to any gene: 6. The CDR3 spans 15 residues. CDR1 is MNHEY and CDR2 is SMNVEV in the germline V gene (reference sequence). CDR3 in amino acids: CASSSSGTGVTEAFF. As DNA, the CDR3 is TGTGCCAGCAGTTCCTCCGGGACAGGGGTCACTGAAGCTTTCTTT.

This clone was seen a handful of times. The rearrangement joins TRBV28 to TRBJ1-5, with D possibly being TRBD1 (6 bases). Germline V gene data show CDR1 as MDHEN and CDR2 as SYDVKM. Trimming removed 3 bases from V and 3 bases from J, with 21 bases in between. This CDR3 contains 18 residues. CDR3 amino acids: CASSFLPGQGGTNQPQHF. CDR3 DNA sequence: TGTGCCAGCAGTTTCTTGCCGGGACAAGGGGGGACCAATCAGCCCCAGCATTTT. The full variable domain, in which reference TRBV28 and TRBJ1-5 provide the parts outside the CDR3, is DVKVTQSSRYLVKRTGEKVFLECVQDMDHENMFWYRQDPGLGLRLIYFSYDVKMKEKGDIPEGYSVSREKKERFSLILESASTNQTSMYLCASSFLPGQGGTNQPQHFGDGTRLSIL.

This sequence joins TRBV7-2 and TRBJ2-7; 12 bases match TRBD2. The CDR3 has 16 residues. V trimming: 6 bases; J trimming: 0 bases; junction bases outside the gene matches: 6. Germline V gives CDR1 SGHTA, CDR2 FQGNSA. The CDR3 nucleotides read TGTGCCAGCAGACCGACTAGCGGGAGCTCCTCCTACGAGCAGTACTTC. It specifies CASRPTSGSSSYEQYF.

This sequence joins TRBV21-1 and TRBJ2-1; the D call TRBD2 from the table was never checked on the DNA. TRBV21-1 is described as a pseudogene. The CDR3 spans 16 residues. In nucleotides, the CDR3 is TGTGCCAGCAGAGGGGTGACTAGCGGGAGTGTGACTGAGCAGTTCTTC. Translating it yields CASRGVTSGSVTEQFF.

This chain connects TRBV6-5 to TRBJ2-7; either TRBD1 or TRBD2 may supply D (5 bases each). The CDR3 extends over 14 amino acids. Germline CDR1 reads MNHEY; CDR2 reads SVGAGI. V lost 2 bases, J lost 3 bases, and 11 bases lay in between. CDR3 amino acids: CASSYRGPYYEQYF. CDR3 DNA: TGTGCCAGCAGTTACCGGGGACCCTACTACGAGCAGTACTTC.

The V and J genes are TRBV28 and TRBJ1-5; D perhaps matches TRBD1 (5 bases). There are 11 residues in the CDR3. Germline values: CDR1 MDHEN, CDR2 SYDVKM. The ends were cut back, 3 bases at V and 11 bases at J, with 8 bases in the middle. The CDR3 DNA reads as TGTGCCAGCAGTTTGGTGGGGGCCCAGCATTTT. It encodes CASSLVGAQHF.

This chain connects TRBV5-1 to TRBJ2-1; 10 nucleotides align to TRBD2. The CDR3 covers 17 residues. CDR1 and CDR2 from the germline V gene are SGHRS and YFSETQ. Unmatched junction bases numbered 6, after V lost 2 bases and J lost 1 base. The CDR3 DNA reads TGCGCCAGCAGCTTTGGGCTAGCGGGAGCGTCCTACAATGAGCAGTTCTTC. It translates to CASSFGLAGASYNEQFF.

This clone was counted a few times. This chain connects TRBV6-1 to TRBJ2-7; 12 bases agree with TRBD2. The CDR3 is 16 amino acids. CDR1 MNHNS and CDR2 SASEGT come from the germline V gene. Losses at the gene ends were 2 bases for V and 4 bases for J; bases not matched to a gene: 6. DNA for the CDR3: TGTGCCAGCAGTGAAAGGACTAGCGGGAATCAGTACGAGCAGTACTTC. This gives the protein CASSERTSGNQYEQYF.

This chain links TRBV5-6 with TRBJ2-5; a possible D gene is TRBD1 (5 bases). V was shortened by 5 bases and J by 2 bases, with 7 bases between the two germline ends. The CDR3 totals 12 residues. Germline CDR1 reads SGHDT; CDR2 reads YYEEEE. The CDR3 is CASSQGQETQYF. In DNA, the CDR3 is TGTGCCAGCAGTCAGGGTCAAGAGACCCAGTACTTC.

CDR3 amino acids: CASPLSGLDSSTQYF. The CDR3 DNA reads TGTGCCAGCCCTCTAAGTGGTCTGGACTCGTCCACGCAGTATTTT. The rearrangement uses TRBV27 and TRBJ2-3; the D gene is possibly TRBD2 (5 bases). The V gene lost 8 bases and the J gene lost 9 bases, with 24 bases spanning the gap. Germline CDR1 is MNHEY and CDR2 is SMNVEV (reference sequence). This CDR3 is built from 15 residues.

This clone was counted once. The V and J genes are TRBV11-2 and TRBJ2-1; TRBD2 is a possible D gene (6 bases). The V end was cut by 5 bases, the J end by 5 bases, with 10 bases between. The CDR3 is 13 residues long. Germline lookup yields CDR1 SGHAT and CDR2 FQNNGV. CDR3 nucleotide sequence: TGTGCCAGCAGCCGGGGGATTAACAATGAGCAGTTCTTC. It encodes CASSRGINNEQFF.

In nucleotides, the CDR3 is TGCGCCAGCAGTCAATATCGAGGGGGCAATCAGCCCCAGCATTTT. Amino acid sequence: CASSQYRGGNQPQHF. The chain combines TRBV23-1 with TRBJ1-5; D is perhaps TRBD1 (5 bases). TRBV23-1 is an ORF, and what it does is uncertain. This CDR3 has 15 amino acids. V was cut by 1 base and J by 2 bases, with 9 bases left in between.

The chain joins TRBV29-1 to TRBJ1-1, with D uncertain. V was trimmed by 6 bases and J by 2 bases, leaving 13 bases between them. Germline CDR1 is SQVTM and CDR2 is ANQGSEA. The length of the CDR3 is 13 residues. The CDR3 DNA is TGCAGCGTCCAAGAGGGCGATAACACTGAAGCTTTCTTT. Its translation: CSVQEGDNTEAFF.

The gene calls are TRBV10-1 and TRBJ2-4; TRBD2 matches 10 bases. This CDR3 has 14 amino acids. Germline values: CDR1 WNHNN, CDR2 SYGVQD (reference sequence). Losses at the gene ends were 3 bases for V and 7 bases for J; bases not matched to a gene: 3. The DNA for the CDR3 is TGCGCCAGCAGTGATAGCGGGAGGATCAACATTCAGTACTTC. Protein sequence: CASSDSGRINIQYF.

This chain uses TRBV27 with TRBJ2-6; D is unclear. Trimming pared 5 bases from V and 0 bases from J, leaving 5 bases between. Germline values: CDR1 MNHEY, CDR2 SMNVEV (reference sequence). The CDR3 is made up of 14 amino acids. DNA of the CDR3: TGTGCCAGCAGTCCATACTCTGGGGCCAACGTCCTGACTTTC. It yields the protein CASSPYSGANVLTF.

V usage is TRBV19 and J usage is TRBJ1-1; TRBD1 matches 12 bases. The germline V gene has CDR1 LNHDA and CDR2 SQIVND (reference sequence). The CDR3 runs 17 residues. V lost 5 bases, J lost 9 bases, and 16 bases stayed unmatched. The CDR3 DNA reads as TGTGCCAGTAGTCCTTTAAACTCGGGACAGGGGGCTCGTAAAGCTTTCTTT. Residues: CASSPLNSGQGARKAFF.

This clone was counted only a few times. The chain links TRBV6-4 to TRBJ2-3; 9 bases map to TRBD2. The junction had 6 bases not matched to a gene; V was cut back by 5 bases and J by 3 bases. The CDR3 extends over 15 amino acids. In germline, CDR1 is MRHNA, CDR2 SNTAGT. The CDR3 region is CASSPLAGRTDTQYF. Here the CDR3 DNA reads TGTGCCAGCAGTCCCCTAGCGGGAAGGACAGATACGCAGTATTTT.